This TCR beta chain derives from a study of T cell repertoires in cytomegalovirus infection. Overall study: Public TCR beta signatures provided an indication of both CMV infection and a matching HLA type.

J was trimmed by 5 bases and V by 7 bases; bases with no gene match: 5. This CDR3 is 14 amino acids long. TCRdb re-analysed the reads in MiXCR, keeping a single row per CDR3 protein. In the table there are 200,000 or so distinct CDR3 sequences, roughly two fifths of which are singletons. Overall study results and limits: Using cumulative public TCR beta family frequency, the authors identified those who carried CMV together with the relevant HLA.

This clonotype was observed a few times. Its matching antigen is unknown. Sequencing was performed on CD8+ T cells from cultured PBMCs, taken from culture after CMV antigen stimulation. This TCR derives from a human donor in good health (CMV status not recorded). Some clones in this sample may be carry-over from other donors' samples. The chain links TRBV12-3 or TRBV12-4 to TRBJ2-1; TRBD1 aligns across 10 bases. DNA of the CDR3: TGTGCCAGCATCACCGGGACAGGGGACAATGAGCAGTTCTTC. This gives the protein CASITGTGDNEQFF.